This TCR beta chain was found in a study of vaccination effects on CD4 cells after COVID-19. About the research overall: Either the BNT162b2 or mRNA-1273 vaccine was given to participants in two doses.

Points on this clone: Its antigen remains unknown.

Overall study results and limits: Recruitment yielded few convalescent patients, and the study had no early post-infection timepoints. Late after vaccination, infection- and vaccine-induced clones showed marked clonal contraction.

Assay used: immunoSEQ multiplex PCR; TCRdb lists only in-frame clones, some missing. The table shows fewer than 55,000 clones, with roughly three quarters occurring only once. In the ViraFEST assay, antigen-specific CD4+ clonotypes were identified by expansion after peptide-pool stimulation. CD4+ T cells were isolated after approximately 10 days of culture. In the vaccine recipients, nucleocapsid antibodies were negative and there was no prior SARS-CoV-2 infection. The sample in question was CD4+ T cells from PBMCs cultured with HCoV-OC43 spike peptides, obtained before COVID-19 vaccination. Subset indicated: HCoV-OC43 spike overlapping peptide pool stimulation. The origin of this receptor is a human donor who received a COVID-19 vaccine.

As DNA, the CDR3 is TGTGCCAGCTCACCCCCGACTAGCGGGCGGCCTAACACCGGGGAGCTGTTTTTT. This encodes CASSPPTSGRPNTGELFF. The rearrangement uses TRBV18 and TRBJ2-2; 10 bases match TRBD2. Germline V gives CDR1 KGHSH, CDR2 LQKENI. The CDR3 totals 18 residues. Trimming cost V 3 bases and J 2 bases; bases outside gene matches: 9.